The source of this T cell receptor beta chain is a study of T cell responses to AZD1222 COVID-19 vaccine. On the study more broadly: Combined were second doses at about 4 or about 12 weeks.

The CDR3 extends over 15 amino acids. Trimming shortened V by 0 bases and J by 4 bases, and 11 bases separated the two germline ends. Germline-derived CDR1 and CDR2 are SGHDT and YYEEEE. This table comes from immunoSEQ multiplex PCR, and its TCRdb copy is limited to in-frame clones, with some not included. The table records about 67,000 clones, 84% of them present only once. This clonotype was obtained from an adult in good health. The chain uses TRBV5-6 and TRBJ1-3, with D tentatively TRBD1 (5 bases). The input for sequencing was peripheral blood, taken on day 0 of AZD1222 vaccination. CDR3 region: CASSLAGTGGNTIYF. The CDR3, as DNA: TGTGCCAGCAGCTTGGCCGGGACGGGAGGAAACACCATATATTTT.